The entry below describes one TCR beta chain. Using immunoSEQ multiplex PCR, the repertoire was profiled, and TCRdb retains in-frame clones only, with some absent. The repertoire includes 700,000 or so clones, approximately 83% of them detected once, and about 0.011% sits in the top ten. The data stem from a study of shared T cell receptors in the human thymus. Trimming pared 4 bases from V and 5 bases from J, leaving 18 bases between. Germline V gene sequence: CDR1 MNHEY, CDR2 SMNVEV (reference sequence). This CDR3 comprises 16 residues. The same data also went into a second study, on human thymus T cells. That work contributes: Healthy Finnish infants having corrective surgery for congenital heart defects served as donors. Resections that were taken during corrective heart surgery supplied the thymus tissue. Repertoires sampled from thymus and blood appeared biased in V and J gene usage. There were highly overlapping thymic repertoires among unrelated individuals, as related research reported.

The sequenced material came from thymocytes. This TCR was sampled from a girl under three years old with a congenital heart defect. This chain joins TRBV27 and TRBJ2-4, with D possibly being TRBD1 (6 bases). The CDR3 sequence: CASSYRGGQEENIQYF. CDR3 DNA sequence: TGTGCCAGCAGTTATAGAGGGGGTCAGGAGGAAAACATTCAGTACTTC.